The source of this T cell receptor (beta chain) is a study of regulatory T cells in long-lasting Graves disease. Time point reported: newly diagnosed GD, antithyroid drugs for less than 3 months. Isolated PBMC RNA provided the starting material for the TCR library. Germline CDR1 SGHRS, CDR2 YFSETQ. The CDR3 spans 13 residues. This clonotype has at least ten counts. A junction end diverges from the germline sequence, so it may reflect a read error. Arm-PCR of CDR3 regions and iRepertoire HTBI primers were used to build TCR beta libraries. TCRdb independently ran MiXCR on the multiplex PCR reads; one entry per CDR3 protein. The data contain roughly 560,000 distinct CDR3 sequences, approximately 16% of them singletons. The same specimen was also included in a second study, on T cells in Graves' hyperthyroidism and ophthalmopathy. That work contributes: Patients showing uncontrolled infection, other autoimmune disease, pregnancy or lactation were ineligible. The study based diagnoses on clinical symptoms, serum thyroxine and TRAb, thyroid ultrasound and orbital computed tomography. First-round RT-PCR of the TCR CDR3 relied on the HTBI primer set. A model of 13 V-J pairs discriminated ophthalmopathy from stable hyperthyroidism.

Sequenced material: peripheral blood mononuclear cells (PBMCs), taken at new diagnosis, from a patient treated with antithyroid drugs. This TCR was sampled from a woman in her forties or fifties with Graves disease. J is TRBJ1-2 and V is TRBV5-1; D remains unclear. The DNA of the CDR3 is TGTGCCAGCAGTTTAGGTCAGGACTATGGCTACACCTTC. This gives the protein CASSLGQDYGYTF.